This T cell receptor beta chain is from a study of blood T cells in healthy people across ages. Per individual sample, total RNA of at least 6 micrograms was extracted. The CDR3 has 12 residues. V was pared by 5 bases and J by 4 bases, with 11 bases between. Germline V gene sequence: CDR1 DFQATT, CDR2 SNEGSKA (reference sequence). Together with a sample-barcoded 5' primer, a J-beta primer mix was included in a second PCR lasting roughly 6 to 12 cycles. TCRdb reprocessed the 5' RACE reads via MiXCR and lists one record per CDR3 protein. The sample has hundreds of thousands of distinct CDR3 sequences, more than 40% seen once. This clonotype turned up a few times.

This clonotype was obtained from a woman aged 60-70 years in good health. The chain combines TRBV20-1 with TRBJ2-5; no reliable D call. The sequencing sample was made of blood. The CDR3 sequence: CSADDWRETQYF. The DNA for the CDR3 is TGCAGTGCTGACGACTGGAGAGAGACCCAGTACTTC.